Shown below are 6 T cell receptor beta chains from a single sample sequenced in a study of T-cell memory formation after mild COVID-19. TCRdb re-analysed the 5' RACE reads in MiXCR, keeping a single row per CDR3 protein. This table has 170,000 or so distinct CDR3 sequences, 20% to 25% appearing once. The sample taken for sequencing was PBMCs or a T cell subset sorted from them (not recorded which). The receptors come from an adult woman who had mild COVID-19 (a few samples of this study predate the infection). Cell type and time point are not known.

This clonotype was seen a few times. This chain connects TRBV4-3 to TRBJ2-1, with D unclear. The CDR3 has 15 amino acids. V was cut by 0 bases and J by 6 bases, with 12 bases left in between. Germline-derived CDR1 and CDR2 are LGHNA and YSLEER. The chain's CDR3 is CASSQDYGVANEQFF. For the CDR3, the DNA is TGCGCCAGCAGCCAAGACTATGGCGTCGCCAATGAGCAGTTCTTC.

V and J are TRBV9 and TRBJ2-3, with D tentatively TRBD1 (6 bases). Germline V gives CDR1 SGDLS, CDR2 YYNGEE. V dropped 0 bases and J dropped 2 bases, with 13 bases sitting between them. The CDR3 has 16 residues. CDR3 region: CASSVGTGFPTDTQYF. The CDR3 nucleotides are TGTGCCAGCAGCGTAGGAACAGGGTTCCCCACAGATACGCAGTATTTT. The entire variable domain, with the rest obtained from reference TRBV9 and TRBJ2-3, is as follows: DSGVTQTPKHLITATGQRVTLRCSPRSGDLSVYWYQQSLDQGLQFLIQYYNGEERAKGNILERFSAQQFPDLHSELNLSSLELGDSALYFCASSVGTGFPTDTQYFGPGTRLTVL.

This chain connects TRBV30 to TRBJ2-2; maybe TRBD2 (5 bases). The germline gives CDR1 GTSNPN, CDR2 SVGIG (reference sequence). The V end lost 0 bases, the J end lost 0 bases, and 5 bases lay between the germline ends. There are 14 residues in the CDR3. The CDR3 coding sequence is TGTGCCTGGAGTGTACTAGCGAACACCGGGGAGCTGTTTTTT. This gives the protein CAWSVLANTGELFF. Supplemented by reference TRBV30 and TRBJ2-2, the full variable domain reads SQTIHQWPATLVQPVGSPLSLECTVEGTSNPNLYWYRQAAGRGLQLLFYSVGIGQISSEVPQNLSASRPQDRQFILSSKKLLLSDSGFYLCAWSVLANTGELFFGEGSRLTVL.

A few counts support this clonotype. The V and J genes are TRBV5-1 and TRBJ2-1; D remains unclear. This CDR3 comprises 15 residues. Per germline, CDR1 SGHRS and CDR2 YFSETQ. V was trimmed by 0 bases and J by 8 bases, leaving 15 bases between them. The CDR3 DNA sequence: TGCGCCAGCAGCTTGGTAGGGCTCGTGGTGGATGAGCAGTTCTTC. This sequence encodes CASSLVGLVVDEQFF.

The V gene is TRBV20-1, the J gene TRBJ2-7, with D unresolved. Trimming took 3 bases from V and 2 from J, leaving 8 bases between them. Germline V gives CDR1 DFQATT, CDR2 SNEGSKA (reference sequence). The CDR3 consists of 12 residues. The CDR3 here is CSAREQTYEQYF. The CDR3 DNA sequence: TGCAGTGCTAGGGAGCAGACCTACGAGCAGTACTTC.

A few counts support this clonotype. V is TRBV5-1 and J is TRBJ2-2, with TRBD2 matching 13 bases. J gave up 4 bases and V 4 bases, and 4 bases lay outside the gene matches. This CDR3 comprises 16 residues. The germline gives CDR1 SGHRS, CDR2 YFSETQ. CDR3 region: CASSPTSGRGTGELFF. DNA for the CDR3: TGCGCCAGCAGCCCCACTAGCGGGAGGGGCACCGGGGAGCTGTTTTTT.